A single TCR beta chain is shown here with its context. The sample originates from a study of blood T cell repertoires in COVID-19. Data came from immunoSEQ multiplex PCR; TCRdb stores just in-frame clones and leaves some out. The table includes roughly 38,000 clones, roughly 90% detected once. V gave up 3 bases and J gave up 3 bases; unmatched junction bases: 8. This CDR3 has 15 residues. Germline CDR1 reads ENHRY; CDR2 reads SYGVKD. Sequencing was done on a sample of peripheral blood. This sequence was found in a man aged 55 to 69 with active or convalescent COVID-19. The chain joins TRBV10-3 to TRBJ2-7; 7 nucleotides agree with TRBD2. DNA for the CDR3: TGTGCCATCAGTGACCCCGGGACTAAACACTACGAGCAGTACTTC. This encodes CAISDPGTKHYEQYF.